The 12 T cell receptor beta chains given below trace back to one sample, sequenced in a study of blood T cell repertoires in COVID-19 (TCRdb year 2020). The method behind the library was the immunoSEQ multiplex PCR assay. TCRdb took over this immuneACCESS table, retaining in-frame rearrangements with V and J assigned. Such tables are incomplete; in checked studies, under half of the missing clones stem from an unresolved V gene, and the remainder is unexplained. This sample gives approximately 440,000 clones in total; 90% of them show up just once. The ten top clones hold less than 0.75% of the sample. Input material: PBMCs or T cells enriched from blood (not recorded which). All receptors come from a man aged 18 to 35 who had recovered from COVID-19.

The chain combines TRBV5-1 with TRBJ1-4; 7 bases are a match to TRBD1. V dropped 1 base and J dropped 8; count of bases not matched to a gene: 2. Germline V CDR1 and CDR2: SGHRS, YFSETQ. CDR3 length equals 13 residues. Here the CDR3 DNA reads TGCGCCAGCAGCTTGACAGGGGAAGAAAAACTGTTTTTT. It yields the protein CASSLTGEEKLFF.

The V and J genes are TRBV10-3 and TRBJ2-1, with 8 bases identical to TRBD2. The CDR3 runs to 15 residues. Looked up from germline, CDR1 is ENHRY and CDR2 is SYGVKD. Germline trimming cut 2 bases from V and 4 bases from J; bases unmatched to any gene: 4. The CDR3, as DNA: TGTGCCATCAGTGAGCCGGGACTAGAATACAATGAGCAGTTCTTC. Amino acid sequence: CAISEPGLEYNEQFF.

This clone was observed once. The chain couples TRBV11-1 to TRBJ2-7; 8 bases fit TRBD2. This CDR3 comprises 14 residues. Germline CDR1 and CDR2: SGHAT and FQDESV (reference sequence). With V trimmed by 5 bases and J by 4 bases, 7 bases remained unmatched. The CDR3 spells CASSLGLADYEQYF. In DNA, the CDR3 is TGTGCCAGCAGCCTCGGACTAGCAGATTACGAGCAGTACTTC.

The chain is built from TRBV18 and TRBJ2-5, with 9 bases identical to TRBD1. Trimming removed 3 bases from V and 3 bases from J; junction bases left unmatched: 2. Germline lookup yields CDR1 KGHSH and CDR2 LQKENI. CDR3 length: 14 amino acids. The CDR3 bases are TGTGCCAGCTCACCGGACAGGGGAGAAGAGACCCAGTACTTC. Its protein is CASSPDRGEETQYF.

The chain joins TRBV5-1 to TRBJ2-1; 7 bases are a match to TRBD2. The V gene end was trimmed by 3 bases and the J gene end by 3 bases; junction bases not matched to a gene: 12. The germline V gene has CDR1 SGHRS and CDR2 YFSETQ. The length of the CDR3 is 17 residues. The CDR3 spells CASSWGGSQGYYNEQFF. DNA of the CDR3: TGCGCCAGCAGCTGGGGAGGGAGTCAGGGATACTACAATGAGCAGTTCTTC.

This chain joins TRBV5-1 and TRBJ2-3; D is perhaps TRBD2 (5 bases). CDR1 SGHRS and CDR2 YFSETQ come from the germline V gene. The CDR3 contains 14 residues. The V end lost 4 bases, the J end lost 0 bases, and 9 bases lay between the germline ends. CDR3 in amino acids: CASSLRDSTDTQYF. As DNA, the CDR3 is TGCGCCAGCAGCCTCCGGGATAGCACAGATACGCAGTATTTT.

The V and J genes are TRBV10-3 and TRBJ2-1, with D perhaps TRBD2 (6 bases). This CDR3 has 15 residues. Germline values: CDR1 ENHRY, CDR2 SYGVKD. V lost 10 bases, J lost 8 bases, and 24 bases lay in between. The CDR3 sequence: CANATPGRGSDEQFF. The CDR3 DNA reads TGTGCCAACGCAACGCCGGGACGGGGGAGCGATGAGCAGTTCTTC.

This clone has just a few counts. J is TRBJ1-1 and V is TRBV19; D is perhaps TRBD1 (6 bases). Germline loops: CDR1 LNHDA, CDR2 SQIVND (reference sequence). V was clipped by 9 bases and J by 1 base, with 18 bases between them. The CDR3 runs 15 residues. DNA of the CDR3: TGTGCCAGCTCGATTTGGGGACAATCGAACACTGAAGCTTTCTTT. Its translation is CASSIWGQSNTEAFF.

This chain connects TRBV4-1 to TRBJ1-1; possibly TRBD1 for D (6 bases). This CDR3 is built from 16 residues. The V and J ends lost 4 bases and 1 base respectively, with 16 bases between them. In germline, CDR1 is MGHRA, CDR2 YSYEKL. This CDR3 is CASSLNTGLPNTEAFF. For the CDR3, the DNA is TGCGCCAGCAGCCTGAACACAGGGCTCCCGAACACTGAAGCTTTCTTT.

The rearrangement links TRBV9 to TRBJ2-7; the D is unclear. Germline lookup yields CDR1 SGDLS and CDR2 YYNGEE. The CDR3 length is 16 residues. V was clipped by 3 bases and J by 0 bases, with 16 bases between them. CDR3 nucleotides: TGTGCCAGCAGCGGAGGTGGCAACCCCTACTCCTACGAGCAGTACTTC. Encoded protein: CASSGGGNPYSYEQYF.

The chain employs TRBV5-4 and TRBJ1-2; 8 bases are a match to TRBD1. Per germline, CDR1 SGHNT and CDR2 YYREEE (reference sequence). Unmatched junction bases numbered 4, after V lost 3 bases and J lost 6 bases. This CDR3 is built from 13 residues. In DNA, the CDR3 is TGTGCCAGCAGCTCGGACAGGGAACATGGCTACACCTTC. Translation: CASSSDREHGYTF.

This clone has just a few counts. The chain carries TRBV19 and TRBJ1-1, with D unclear. From germline, CDR1 is LNHDA and CDR2 SQIVND (reference sequence). The CDR3 spans 14 residues. Between the trimmed V and J ends, which lost 1 base and 7 bases, there was a span of 13 bases. CDR3 DNA: TGTGCCAGTAGTATAGGGAGAGGGATGGGTGAAGCTTTCTTT. It specifies CASSIGRGMGEAFF.